A selection of T cell receptor beta chains follows, all from one sample in a study of cytomegalovirus exposure and HLA in healthy donors. Profiling relied on immunoSEQ multiplex PCR, and the TCRdb table lists in-frame clones only, not all of them. The table has fewer than 150,000 clones, about three quarters seen once; the top ten hold 1.6%. Material for sequencing was PBMCs. The receptors originated from a woman aged 25 to 39 in good health and CMV-seronegative. Both conserved end residues are part of each CDR3. Fields, in order: V gene, D gene, clone size, J gene, CDR3 DNA, CDR3 protein. D genes are given only for firm matches. For some rows the clone size is stated as once, few or many, or as a class when expanded; others skip it.

TRBV5-1	TRBD1	once	TRBJ2-1	TGCGCCAGCAGCCCCCCGGGACAGGCGTTCAATGAGCAGTTCTTC	CASSPPGQAFNEQFF
TRBV6-4	NA	NA	TRBJ2-1	TGTGCCAGCAGCAGGGGTTGGGGAGAGGAGCAGTTCTTC	CASSRGWGEEQFF
TRBV11-3	TRBD2	once	TRBJ2-2	TGTGCCAGCAGCTTAGTGGCACTAGCGGGAGATGGGGAGCTGTTTTTT	CASSLVALAGDGELFF
TRBV10-1	TRBD1	NA	TRBJ2-1	TGCGCCAGCAGTCCCGGGACAGGGACAGTGCGGACTAGGGAGCAGTTCTTC	CASSPGTGTVRTREQFF
TRBV11-2	TRBD2	NA	TRBJ2-2	TGTGCCAGCAGCATACTTCTAGCGGGAGGGCTAACCGGGGAGCTGTTTTTT	CASSILLAGGLTGELFF
TRBV9	TRBD2	NA	TRBJ2-1	TGTGCCAGCAGCGCTGGACTAGCGGGGCCCAATGAGCAGTTCTTC	CASSAGLAGPNEQFF
TRBV18	NA	NA	TRBJ1-5	TGTGCCAGCTCACGGGCCGACAATCAGCCCCAGCATTTT	CASSRADNQPQHF
TRBV9	TRBD1	once	TRBJ2-1	TGTGCCAGCGGGGGACAGTACAATGAGCAGTTCTTC	CASGGQYNEQFF
TRBV6-5	TRBD1	NA	TRBJ2-7	TGTGCCAGCAGACGGGAATTCGGGACAGGACCCGAGCAGTACTTC	CASRREFGTGPEQYF
TRBV6-1	NA	NA	TRBJ2-3	TGTGCCAGCAGTGCCCGAGGGCAGGCCTTCAACACAGATACGCAGTATTTT	CASSARGQAFNTDTQYF
TRBV29-1	TRBD2	NA	TRBJ2-2	TGCAGCGGGACTAGCTCCTACACCGGGGAGCTGTTTTTT	CSGTSSYTGELFF
TRBV7-6	NA	NA	TRBJ1-5	TGTGCCAGCAGGCAACAGCACGACCCGTATAGCAATCAGCCCCAGCATTTT	CASRQQHDPYSNQPQHF
TRBV5-6	NA	NA	TRBJ1-1	TGTGCCAGCATACGAGGGACTCCCAACACTGAAGCTTTCTTT	CASIRGTPNTEAFF
TRBV6-5	NA	once	TRBJ1-1	TGTGCCAGCAGTGGCGAAGCTTTCTTT	CASSGEAFF
TRBV11-2	NA	once	TRBJ2-5	TGTGCCAGCAGTCGACCCTGGATCGGGTTGGAGACCCAGTACTTC	CASSRPWIGLETQYF
TRBV30	NA	NA	TRBJ2-7	TGTGCCAGCAGCCCGCCCGGGGTCCGCTCCTACGAGCAGTACTTC	CASSPPGVRSYEQYF
TRBV15	NA	NA	TRBJ2-3	TGTGCCACCAGCAGACCCCCCGAAGGGAGTACGCAGTATTTT	CATSRPPEGSTQYF
TRBV5-4	NA	few	TRBJ1-4	TGTGCCAGCAGCCTGGGGGGGGCAACTAATGAAAAACTGTTTTTT	CASSLGGATNEKLFF
TRBV7-8	TRBD1	NA	TRBJ1-2	TGTGCCAGCAGCTCCGGGACAGGGAGCCTCTATGGCTACACCTTC	CASSSGTGSLYGYTF
TRBV7-5	NA	NA	TRBJ2-3	TGTGCCAGAAGCTTAGAGGGACAGGGTGCGAGGGCCACAGATACGCAGTATTTT	CARSLEGQGARATDTQYF
TRBV5-4	NA	few	TRBJ1-1	TGTGCCAGCAGCCACAGGGACAAAAAGAACACTGAAGCTTTCTTT	CASSHRDKKNTEAFF
TRBV11-2	TRBD2	NA	TRBJ2-7	TGTGCCAGCAGACCTAGCGGGAGCGCCACCTACGAGCAGTACTTC	CASRPSGSATYEQYF
TRBV5-6	TRBD1	NA	TRBJ1-2	TGTGCCAGCAGCTCCCCGGGACAGATGACTTTTAACTATGGCTACACCTTC	CASSSPGQMTFNYGYTF
TRBV7-7	NA	NA	TRBJ2-2	TGTGCTAGCAGCTCCGGCGGCGGCGGGGAGCTGTTTTTT	CASSSGGGGELFF
TRBV28	NA	NA	TRBJ2-6	TGTGCCAGCAGTCGTCCTGCGCTCGGGGCCAACGTCCTGACTTTC	CASSRPALGANVLTF
TRBV5-1	NA	NA	TRBJ2-5	TGCGCCAGCAGATTCAGAGGGAAGACCCAGTACTTC	CASRFRGKTQYF
TRBV21-1	NA	NA	TRBJ1-5	TGTGCCAGCCTCCCTTGGGGGGGCTGTCAGCCCCAGCATTTT	CASLPWGGCQPQHF
TRBV29-1	TRBD1	NA	TRBJ2-5	TGCAGCGTTGGGACAGGGGGCGGGGAGACCCAGTACTTC	CSVGTGGGETQYF
TRBV30	TRBD1	NA	TRBJ2-7	TGTGCCGGGGTCCGGGACAGGGGGGACGAGCAGTACTTC	CAGVRDRGDEQYF
TRBV28	NA	NA	TRBJ2-7	TGTGCCACCTCCTCTAGCGCCTACGAGCAGTACTTC	CATSSSAYEQYF
TRBV18	NA	NA	TRBJ1-1	TGTGCCAGCTCACCAGAGACACCGGCTGAAGCTTTCTTT	CASSPETPAEAFF
TRBV5-1	NA	NA	TRBJ2-7	TGCGCCAGCAGTTTCAGCGGTGCCTACGAGCAGTACTTC	CASSFSGAYEQYF
TRBV11-2	TRBD2	few	TRBJ2-1	TGTGCCAGCAGCTTACGGTCTAGCGGAGAGATAGGGAGTGAGCAGTTCTTC	CASSLRSSGEIGSEQFF
TRBV6-5	TRBD2	NA	TRBJ2-3	TGTGCCAGCAGTTCACGGGGGGGCTGGACAGATACGCAGTATTTT	CASSSRGGWTDTQYF
TRBV6-1	TRBD1	NA	TRBJ1-1	TGTGCCAGCAGCTACAGGGGGCAACTTGAAGCTTTCTTT	CASSYRGQLEAFF
TRBV18	NA	NA	TRBJ1-5	TGTGCCAGCTCAGAGGGACACCTCAATCAGCCCCAGCATTTT	CASSEGHLNQPQHF
TRBV28	NA	NA	TRBJ2-7	TGTGCCAGTACAAGTTACAGGGTCTCCCTCTCCTACGAGCAGTACTTC	CASTSYRVSLSYEQYF
TRBV5-4	TRBD1	few	TRBJ1-2	TGTGCCAGCAGACCCCGGGCAGGGGGCAGGACTAACTATGGCTACACCTTC	CASRPRAGGRTNYGYTF
TRBV7-7	TRBD1	NA	TRBJ2-5	TGTGCTAGCAGCTTTAACAGGGGGCCCCAAGAGACCCAGTACTTC	CASSFNRGPQETQYF
TRBV29-1	TRBD2	NA	TRBJ2-5	TGCAGCGCAGACGGACTAGCGGGGCCTCAAGAGACCCAGTACTTC	CSADGLAGPQETQYF
TRBV18	TRBD1	few	TRBJ1-3	TGTGCCAGCTCCCACAAGCCAGGGGGCAACACCATATATTTT	CASSHKPGGNTIYF
TRBV5-1	NA	NA	TRBJ2-1	TGCGCCAGCAGACAGGGTGGGGGCTACAATGAGCAGTTCTTC	CASRQGGGYNEQFF
TRBV2	TRBD1	NA	TRBJ2-7	TGTGCCAGCAGGACAAAGACAGGGACCTACGAGCAGTACTTC	CASRTKTGTYEQYF
TRBV10-3	TRBD2	NA	TRBJ2-3	TGTGCCATCAGCCCAAGCGGGGGCTCGGATACGCAGTATTTT	CAISPSGGSDTQYF
TRBV4-1	NA	once	TRBJ1-2	TGCGCCAGCAGCCAAGATAAGGCAGGCCCGGGGGGCTACACCTTC	CASSQDKAGPGGYTF
TRBV5-1	NA	NA	TRBJ1-2	TGCGCCAGCAGCCCTACCTGGGATGAGGGCTATGGCTACACCTTC	CASSPTWDEGYGYTF
TRBV6-1	NA	NA	TRBJ2-3	TGTGCCAGCAACCAGCTAGCTCCAGATACGCAGTATTTT	CASNQLAPDTQYF
TRBV7-2	NA	NA	TRBJ2-2	TGTGCCAGCAGCCCAGGGTCTATCGCCGGGGAGCTGTTTTTT	CASSPGSIAGELFF
TRBV5-6	TRBD1	NA	TRBJ2-6	TGTGCCAGCAGTTACACAGGGGGCGCGGGAGGGGCCAACGTCCTGACTTTC	CASSYTGGAGGANVLTF
TRBV7-9	NA	NA	TRBJ1-4	TGTGCCAGCAGCTCCACCGGGTGGGCGCGGGGTGAAAAACTGTTTTTT	CASSSTGWARGEKLFF
TRBV18	TRBD1	NA	TRBJ1-2	TGTGCCAGCTCACCACCGTCTGGACAGGAACGTGGCTACTATGGCTACACCTTC	CASSPPSGQERGYYGYTF
TRBV6-5	TRBD1	few	TRBJ2-2	TGTGCCGTCGACACCGGGACAGGGGACACCGGGGAGCTGTTTTTT	CAVDTGTGDTGELFF
TRBV5-6	NA	NA	TRBJ2-2	TGTGCCAGCAGCTTACGGCGGGGCGCCGGGGAGCTGTTTTTT	CASSLRRGAGELFF
TRBV6-5	TRBD1	NA	TRBJ2-3	TGTGCCAGCAGTTACTCAGGGGGCGCCGGCACAGATACGCAGTATTTT	CASSYSGGAGTDTQYF
TRBV11-1	TRBD1	NA	TRBJ1-6	TGTGCCAGCAGCTTGGACGGACAGGATAATTCACCCCTCCACTTT	CASSLDGQDNSPLHF